Included here is one T cell receptor beta chain sequence, with context. The data are from a study of blood T cell repertoires in COVID-19. Study information: Some COVID-19 samples were acute and others convalescent; all came from the United States, Italy and Spain. T cells, B-cell-depleted T cells, or PBMCs supplied cDNA or gDNA.

Produced via immunoSEQ multiplex PCR; TCRdb's table is partial and in-frame only. The data contain 95,000 to 150,000 clones, around 86% of them singletons. The TCR originated in a man aged 40-49 years with acute or convalescent COVID-19. Sequencing was done on a sample of peripheral blood.

CDR3 sequence (DNA): TGTGCCACCAGCAGAGAGGGAACGAGGGTCGATGAGCAGTTCTTC. Its translation is CATSREGTRVDEQFF. The chain has TRBV15 and TRBJ2-1; weak D call: TRBD2 (5 bases). The CDR3 extends over 15 amino acids. Trimming removed 0 bases from V and 8 bases from J, with 14 bases in between. Germline CDR1 is LNHNV and CDR2 is YYDKDF (reference sequence).